The T cell receptor beta chain under discussion was sequenced for a study of CD8+ T cells in alopecia areata listed by TCRdb under 2018. Background for the entire study: Treated patients were enrolled in an open-label pilot trial of oral tofacitinib, 5 to 10 mg twice daily, for moderate-to-severe alopecia areata. Tofacitinib was given for 6 to 18 months, followed by 6 months of follow-up off drug to assess delayed response and recurrence. The SALT score, which quantifies the percentage of affected scalp surface area, was used to measure disease severity in treated patients. The study used high-throughput TCRbeta sequencing to examine T cell clonal expansion in alopecia areata, in both the C3H/HeJ mouse model and human patients. Human TCRbeta sequencing covered scalp tissue and sorted CD4+ and CD8+ peripheral blood T cells from patchy and totalis/universalis alopecia areata patients and healthy controls. Biopsies were taken from tofacitinib-treated patients at baseline and again at 4 and 24 weeks into treatment, and several of those patients also had a later scalp biopsy. Clonality in the scalp was compared among normal scalp (n=4), patchy alopecia areata scalp (n=8), and alopecia totalis/universalis scalp (n=8). The RNA source kit depended on sample type: the PAXgene miRNA kit for fixed scalp, the miRNeasy kit for PBMCs, and the RNeasy kit for mouse skin. TCRbeta CDR3 regions were amplified by immunoSEQ multiplex PCR using 35 Vbeta forward and 13 Jbeta reverse primers.

As regards this clone: There is no known antigen for this receptor. No much larger clonotype is one base removed from it; base qualities were not supplied.

The protocol used for the library was the immunoSEQ multiplex PCR assay. RNA was extracted from all samples and reverse transcribed into cDNA, which served as template for TCR sequencing. First-strand cDNA was synthesized using SuperScript III with a 2:1 mix of oligo-dT and random hexamers. Amplification bias was assessed with a synthetic immune receptor repertoire, and residual bias was removed computationally. The authors' pipeline ran thus. Raw reads were preprocessed for error removal, and CDR3 was defined according to IMGT conventions as running from the conserved cysteine to phenylalanine. Clonality was computed as 1 minus the Shannon entropy, with the entropy normalized by log2 of the number of productive unique TCRs. CD4 or CD8 identity of scalp clones was inferred by cross-referencing scalp TCRbeta sequences with sorted blood CD4 and CD8 repertoires. Here the immuneACCESS table is served through TCRdb, limited to in-frame sequences with V and J called. Missing clones are a known gap in these copies; in checked studies unresolved V genes cover under half, and the rest lacks a known reason. Clonal size and the V and J genes are those of that table, whereas D and trimming came from the DNA. Counted in this sample were some 120,000 clones; around 53% of them appeared once. The top ten constitute less than 15% of the sample.

Explained via the paper, the time point label denotes: less than 25 weeks on oral tofacitinib. The sample's treatment or condition, from its label and the paper: oral pan-JAK inhibitor, 5-10 mg twice daily. Lesional scalp punch biopsies and peripheral blood were collected from alopecia areata patients. After PBMCs were isolated by density centrifugation and stained for CD3, CD4 and CD8, a FACSAria was used to sort CD4+ and CD8+ T cells. Trimming costs V 8 bases and J 0 bases, and their ends lie 8 bases apart. CDR1 and CDR2, looked up from the germline V gene, are MDHEN and SYDVKM. The CDR3, cysteine through phenylalanine, is 13 amino acids long. The only DNA kept is the CDR3, 39 bases in frame from the first base. The full study reports these points: Many expanded lesional clones were found to persist in scalp and blood during tofacitinib treatment, and relapse after treatment cessation may be partly explained by this persistence. Higher clonality and more expanded CD8+ clones were observed in lesional scalp than in normal scalp, particularly in alopecia totalis/universalis, a finding suggestive of antigenic drive. The treated cohort was small, with a single nonresponder, so links between baseline CD8+ expansion and response need larger studies. With tofacitinib, both scalp clonality and the number of expanded CD8+ clones among the top 100 scalp clones went down significantly. Resident alphabeta T cells in normal human skin are also sequenced, complicating scalp TCR repertoire analysis, unlike mouse skin dominated by gammadelta T cells. Shared TCR sequences between patients were less evident than in mice, which may be partly attributable to HLA diversity in the patient population.

The clonotype originates from a human donor with alopecia areata. The V and J genes are TRBV28 and TRBJ1-5; the D gene cannot be resolved reliably. Material: CD8+ T cells sorted from blood, obtained at week 24, from a patient treated with tofacitinib. The DNA sequence is TGTGCCAGCGGACCCGGTAGCAATCAGCCCCAGCATTTT. It is translated as CASGPGSNQPQHF. Joined to the reference TRBV28 and TRBJ1-5 proteins, this CDR3 gives the full variable domain: DVKVTQSSRYLVKRTGEKVFLECVQDMDHENMFWYRQDPGLGLRLIYFSYDVKMKEKGDIPEGYSVSREKKERFSLILESASTNQTSMYLCASGPGSNQPQHFGDGTRLSIL.